These 32 T cell receptor beta chains originate from one sample sequenced in a study of graft-versus-host responses after intestinal transplantation. Antigens for these TCRs are unknown. TCRdb's table, derived via immunoSEQ multiplex PCR, lists solely in-frame clones and lacks some. The data hold around 89,000 clones, with around 93% observed a single time. The sample in question was unstimulated CD8+ T cells sorted from spleen or lymph node cells, obtained before transplant. The source is a human donor who was the organ donor for an intestinal transplant.

This chain joins TRBV10-3 and TRBJ2-7, with a weak D call TRBD1 (6 bases). The ends were cut back, 7 bases at V and 7 bases at J, with 14 bases in the middle. The germline gives CDR1 ENHRY, CDR2 SYGVKD. This CDR3 contains 12 residues. CDR3 in DNA: TGTGCCATCACCCCAACAGGGCGGGAGCAGTACTTC. This codes for CAITPTGREQYF.

This clone is a singleton in its sample. This sequence joins TRBV19 and TRBJ1-1, with D possibly matching TRBD1 (6 bases). Germline CDR1 is LNHDA and CDR2 is SQIVND (reference sequence). V was trimmed by 3 bases and J by 0 bases, leaving 11 bases between them. The CDR3 loop spans 15 amino acids. Here the CDR3 reads CASSMGTSMNTEAFF. The CDR3 nucleotides read TGTGCCAGTAGTATGGGGACATCCATGAACACTGAAGCTTTCTTT.

The genes are TRBV10-2 and TRBJ2-7; 8 nucleotides line up with TRBD1. The CDR3 is 18 residues long. The germline gives CDR1 WSHSY, CDR2 SAAADI. Trimming removed 3 bases from V and 0 bases from J; junction bases left unmatched: 13. The chain's CDR3 is CASSESSFEDRASYEQYF. As DNA, the CDR3 is TGCGCCAGCAGTGAATCCTCGTTTGAGGACAGGGCCTCCTACGAGCAGTACTTC.

The gene calls are TRBV7-2 and TRBJ2-5, with D maybe TRBD2 (5 bases). V was cut by 3 bases and J by 2 bases, with 13 bases left in between. This CDR3 has 15 residues. Germline V CDR1 and CDR2: SGHTA, FQGNSA. The CDR3 DNA sequence: TGTGCCAGCAGCTTCAGCCGAGGGAGTCAAGAGACCCAGTACTTC. It encodes CASSFSRGSQETQYF.

The chain couples TRBV5-1 to TRBJ2-5, with D perhaps TRBD1 (6 bases). Matching the DNA end better, TRBJ2-7 makes the J call doubtful. The V gene's germline CDR1 is SGHRS and CDR2 YFSETQ. The CDR3 spans 13 residues. Here the CDR3 reads CASRPDRNYEQYF. The DNA for the CDR3 is TGCGCCAGCCGACCAGACAGGAACTACGAGCAGTACTTC.

The chain carries TRBV5-1 and TRBJ2-7; D is undetermined. Germline V lookup: CDR1 SGHRS, CDR2 YFSETQ. V dropped 2 bases and J dropped 1 base, with 7 bases sitting between them. This CDR3 spans 13 amino acids. The CDR3 sequence: CASSLTESYEQYF. DNA for the CDR3: TGCGCCAGCAGCTTAACAGAATCCTACGAGCAGTACTTC.

The chain combines TRBV30 with TRBJ1-2, with D perhaps matching TRBD1 (5 bases). Trimming left V 2 bases short and J 7 bases short, with 14 bases between. The CDR3 is 13 amino acids. In germline, CDR1 is GTSNPN, CDR2 SVGIG (reference sequence). The CDR3 loop is CAWSRWRDGGYTF. CDR3 DNA sequence: TGTGCCTGGAGTAGATGGCGGGACGGTGGCTACACCTTC.

The chain combines TRBV4-1 with TRBJ1-4; no definite D call. V lost 0 bases and J 8 bases, leaving 10 bases between the germline ends. Looked up from germline, CDR1 is MGHRA and CDR2 is YSYEKL. The length of the CDR3 is 14 residues. The CDR3 DNA follows: TGCGCCAGCAGCCAAGAGTTTGCGGGGGAAAAACTGTTTTTT. Translation gives CASSQEFAGEKLFF.

The chain couples TRBV4-3 to TRBJ2-1, with 9 bases fitting TRBD2. Germline V gene lookup returns CDR1 LGHNA and CDR2 YSLEER. The CDR3 spans 17 residues. Trimming removed 0 bases from V and 3 bases from J; junction bases left unmatched: 6. As DNA, the CDR3 is TGCGCCAGCAGCCAAGAAGCCAGCGGGGGGATCTACAATGAGCAGTTCTTC. It encodes CASSQEASGGIYNEQFF.

The chain uses TRBV28 and TRBJ2-7, with D uncertain. Germline values: CDR1 MDHEN, CDR2 SYDVKM. The CDR3 extends over 16 amino acids. V gave up 3 bases and J gave up 2 bases, with 17 bases separating them. CDR3 DNA sequence: TGTGCCAGCAGTTTCCCCAGAGACTTGATCGCCTACGAGCAGTACTTC. Protein: CASSFPRDLIAYEQYF.

The chain recombines TRBV27 with TRBJ2-1, with TRBD1 as a possible D gene (5 bases). CDR1 and CDR2 (germline): MNHEY, SMNVEV (reference sequence). This CDR3 has 15 residues. V dropped 6 bases and J dropped 1 base, with 13 bases sitting between them. The CDR3 region has the DNA TGTGCCAGCAGCCTAGGGGCAGGGTCCTACAATGAGCAGTTCTTC. Encoded protein: CASSLGAGSYNEQFF.

The V gene is TRBV7-9, the J gene TRBJ2-7; D is possibly TRBD2 (7 bases). Germline V gives CDR1 SEHNR, CDR2 FQNEAQ (reference sequence). This CDR3 is built from 17 residues. V gave up 2 bases and J gave up 7 bases, with 24 bases separating them. CDR3 DNA sequence: TGTGCCAGCAGCTTACCGCTTGCGGGGGCTGCGGCTACTGAGCAGTACTTC. Translation gives CASSLPLAGAAATEQYF.

This chain uses TRBV27 with TRBJ1-2; the D is unclear. CDR1 MNHEY and CDR2 SMNVEV come from the germline V gene (reference sequence). Trimming left V 0 bases short and J 4 bases short, with 9 bases between. CDR3 size: 14 residues. CDR3 bases: TGTGCCAGCAGTTTATCCGGGATTGGCTATGGCTACACCTTC. Translation: CASSLSGIGYGYTF.

The rearrangement joins TRBV4-3 to TRBJ2-7, with 8 bases identical to TRBD1. The J segment lost 3 bases and the V segment lost 1 base, leaving 2 bases of the junction unmatched. The CDR3 covers 14 residues. Per the germline V gene, CDR1 is LGHNA and CDR2 is YSLEER. CDR3 amino acids: CASSQVGQGYEQYF. The CDR3 region has the DNA TGCGCCAGCAGCCAAGTTGGACAGGGCTACGAGCAGTACTTC.

The chain has TRBV4-3 and TRBJ1-1, with D perhaps matching TRBD1 (5 bases). CDR1 and CDR2 (germline): LGHNA, YSLEER. The CDR3 totals 17 residues. V was clipped by 1 base and J by 2 bases, with 17 bases between them. The CDR3 region has the DNA TGCGCCAGCAGCCAAGCCGCCAGGGCCCAGGGTAACACTGAAGCTTTCTTT. It specifies CASSQAARAQGNTEAFF.

The V call is TRBV7-9, the J call TRBJ1-2, with a weak D call TRBD1 (6 bases). CDR3 length: 14 residues. CDR1 and CDR2 from the germline V gene are SEHNR and FQNEAQ (reference sequence). V was shortened by 4 bases and J by 6 bases, with 15 bases between the two germline ends. The CDR3 region is CASSSTGPVNGYTF. For the CDR3, the DNA is TGTGCCAGCAGCTCAACAGGGCCCGTTAATGGCTACACCTTC.

This clone was seen only a few times. V usage is TRBV6-5 and J usage is TRBJ1-2, with 8 bases lining up with TRBD1. Germline V lookup: CDR1 MNHEY, CDR2 SVGAGI. V lost 2 bases, J lost 7 bases, and 9 bases stayed unmatched. This CDR3 is 15 amino acids long. CDR3 sequence (DNA): TGTGCCAGCAGTTACCAGACAGGGGATAGGAGTGGCTACACCTTC. Its translation is CASSYQTGDRSGYTF.

The genes are TRBV9 and TRBJ2-3; D is uncertain. The CDR3 spans 14 residues. Per the germline V gene, CDR1 is SGDLS and CDR2 is YYNGEE. Trimming shortened V by 4 bases and J by 4 bases, and 13 bases separated the two germline ends. CDR3 nucleotides: TGTGCCAGCAGCACACAGCAAAGAGCAGATACGCAGTATTTT. Translating it yields CASSTQQRADTQYF.

This chain links TRBV7-3 with TRBJ1-2; no reliable D call. Trimming removed 5 bases from V and 7 bases from J, with 14 bases in between. There are 13 residues in the CDR3. The germline gives CDR1 SGHTA, CDR2 FQGTGA. CDR3 region: CASSEAPGTGYTF. The CDR3 DNA is TGTGCCAGCAGCGAAGCACCGGGAACTGGCTACACCTTC.

The rearrangement joins TRBV29-1 to TRBJ1-1, with 7 bases aligning to TRBD1. V was pared by 4 bases and J by 7 bases, with 6 bases of the junction left unmatched. Germline CDR1 and CDR2: SQVTM and ANQGSEA. The CDR3 sequence is 12 residues long. The CDR3 spells CSVVTGWDEAFF. DNA for the CDR3: TGCAGCGTTGTGACAGGGTGGGATGAAGCTTTCTTT.

V and J are TRBV27 and TRBJ1-1, with a possible D match to TRBD1 (5 bases). The CDR3 extends over 14 amino acids. Germline V gene data show CDR1 as MNHEY and CDR2 as SMNVEV (reference sequence). V was shortened by 3 bases and J by 1 base, with 9 bases between the two germline ends. Here the CDR3 DNA reads TGTGCCAGCAGTTTCCAGGGTACGAACACTGAAGCTTTCTTT. It is translated as CASSFQGTNTEAFF.

This chain joins TRBV11-2 and TRBJ2-2; 8 bases are a match to TRBD2. V lost 3 bases and J lost 4; bases outside the gene matches: 1. The length of the CDR3 is 14 residues. Germline V gene lookup returns CDR1 SGHAT and CDR2 FQNNGV. CDR3 DNA sequence: TGTGCCAGCAGCTTCGGGGGGGCCACCGGGGAGCTGTTTTTT. Its translation: CASSFGGATGELFF.

The J gene is TRBJ2-3, the V gene TRBV11-2; tentative D call: TRBD1 (5 bases). The V end was cut by 5 bases, the J end by 5 bases, with 14 bases between. Germline CDR1 reads SGHAT; CDR2 reads FQNNGV. The CDR3 totals 14 residues. Here the CDR3 reads CASSGDRHRDTQYF. The CDR3 DNA reads TGTGCCAGCAGCGGTGACAGACACAGAGATACGCAGTATTTT.

J is TRBJ2-5 and V is TRBV10-1; 12 bases are a match to TRBD2. Trimming removed 9 bases from V and 1 base from J; junction bases left unmatched: 0. The germline CDR1 and CDR2 sequences are WNHNN and SYGVQD (reference sequence). CDR3 length: 13 amino acids. The CDR3 DNA is TGCGCCAGACTAGCGGGGGGCCAAGAGACCCAGTACTTC. Its protein is CARLAGGQETQYF.

J is TRBJ2-1 and V is TRBV7-9, with a weak D call TRBD1 (5 bases). Germline V CDR1 and CDR2: SEHNR, FQNEAQ (reference sequence). The CDR3 totals 15 residues. Trimming cost V 4 bases and J 8 bases, with 18 bases left between them. For the CDR3, the DNA is TGTGCCAGCAGCTCTACAAAGGGGTACGGAGATGAGCAGTTCTTC. Protein sequence: CASSSTKGYGDEQFF.

The chain joins TRBV4-3 to TRBJ1-2; 7 bases are a match to TRBD1. This CDR3 is 15 amino acids long. CDR1 is LGHNA and CDR2 is YSLEER in the germline V gene. The junction had 13 bases not matched to a gene; V was cut back by 4 bases and J by 8 bases. The CDR3: CASSPRPGQIWGYTF. CDR3 nucleotide sequence: TGCGCCAGCAGCCCCCGACCGGGACAGATCTGGGGCTACACCTTC.

The chain joins TRBV2 to TRBJ1-2; a possible D gene is TRBD1 (5 bases). CDR3 length: 13 amino acids. V dropped 8 bases and J dropped 8 bases, with 18 bases sitting between them. From germline, CDR1 is SNHLY and CDR2 FYNNEI. The CDR3 reads CASPVGGRGGYTF. Here the CDR3 DNA reads TGTGCCAGCCCTGTGGGGGGGAGGGGAGGCTACACCTTC.

V is TRBV7-9 and J is TRBJ2-5; 9 positions agree with TRBD1. Germline values: CDR1 SEHNR, CDR2 FQNEAQ (reference sequence). This CDR3 has 19 amino acids. V gave up 1 base and J gave up 4 bases; unmatched junction bases: 16. The CDR3 reads CASSLEGGFRDRDGETQYF. The CDR3 DNA sequence: TGTGCCAGCAGCTTAGAGGGGGGTTTTCGGGACAGGGATGGAGAGACCCAGTACTTC.

The rearrangement joins TRBV12-5 to TRBJ2-5, with 8 nucleotides matching TRBD2. V lost 3 bases and J lost 1; bases outside the gene matches: 7. The V gene's germline CDR1 is LGHNT and CDR2 FRNRAP. CDR3 size: 16 residues. As DNA, the CDR3 is TGTGCTAGTGGTTTACGGGGGGGGCTGTCCCAAGAGACCCAGTACTTC. Translating it yields CASGLRGGLSQETQYF.

V is TRBV5-5 and J is TRBJ2-7, with 8 bases identical to TRBD2. V gave up 0 bases and J gave up 0 bases; unmatched junction bases: 5. This CDR3 region has 16 residues. Germline loops: CDR1 SGHKS, CDR2 YYEKEE (reference sequence). The CDR3, as DNA: TGTGCCAGCAGCTTGGGGCTAGCGGGCTACTCCTACGAGCAGTACTTC. Its translation: CASSLGLAGYSYEQYF.

Details on this clone: Mismatch with germline at one junction end may stem from a read error. CDR3 loop: CASRPGQPLLF. In DNA, the CDR3 is TGTGCCAGCAGACCGGGACAGCCACTTCTCTTC. The rearrangement joins TRBV2 to TRBJ2-1; 7 positions agree with TRBD1. Germline V CDR1 and CDR2: SNHLY, FYNNEI. This CDR3 is built from 11 residues.

The chain carries TRBV29-1 and TRBJ1-1, with a possible D match to TRBD1 (5 bases). V was shortened by 7 bases and J by 4 bases, with 10 bases between the two germline ends. Germline lookup yields CDR1 SQVTM and CDR2 ANQGSEA. This CDR3 region has 11 residues. This CDR3 is CSAQGGTEAFF. The CDR3 nucleotides read TGCAGCGCCCAGGGTGGCACTGAAGCTTTCTTT.